This TCR beta chain came from a study of neoadjuvant nivolumab and ipilimumab in lung cancer. Background on the study: Patients got nivolumab 3 mg/kg on days 1, 15 and 29; combination added ipilimumab 1 mg/kg day 1.

Of note for this clone: Its matching antigen is unknown.

Assay used: immunoSEQ multiplex PCR; TCRdb lists only in-frame clones, some missing. The repertoire consists of over 8,500 clones, with approximately 77% occurring once and the leading ten covering roughly 8%. Whole-study findings and limits: Only a single major-pathologic-response sample was available for clonality analysis. Only two of four nivolumab-treated tumors gained richness and clonality by surgery. Resected-tumor TCR richness correlated positively with pretherapy blood richness.

The clonotype was recovered from an adult with non-small cell lung cancer. Some clones in this sample may be carry-over from other donors' samples. The sample consisted of tumor tissue, taken after neoadjuvant nivolumab, alone or with ipilimumab, at or shortly before surgery.

CDR3 in amino acids: CASSYGRDYGYTF. Written as DNA, the CDR3 is TGTGCCAGCAGCTACGGACGGGACTATGGCTACACCTTC. The rearrangement uses TRBV7-9 and TRBJ1-2; no clear D. CDR1 is SEHNR, CDR2 FQNEAQ, per germline (reference sequence). The V gene lost 4 bases and the J gene lost 3 bases, with 9 bases spanning the gap. This CDR3 is built from 13 residues.